This T cell receptor (beta chain) was found in a study of T cells in Graves' hyperthyroidism and ophthalmopathy. Turning to the study itself: Once the initial diagnosis was made, peripheral blood was obtained before any treatment.

Trimming cost V 6 bases and J 5 bases, with 15 bases left between them. Germline V lookup: CDR1 DFQATT, CDR2 SNEGSKA (reference sequence). The CDR3 is 13 amino acids. This clonotype was seen ten or more times. TCR beta CDR3 sequences were amplified from RNA transcripts. The HTBI primer set served for first-round RT-PCR of the TCR CDR3. Via MiXCR, TCRdb re-called the multiplex PCR reads, giving one row per CDR3 protein. The table shows nearly 600,000 distinct CDR3 sequences, with about 15% occurring only once. Sequencing input: blood. The rearrangement uses TRBV20-1 and TRBJ2-3; no reliable D call. This clonotype was obtained from a woman in her 30s with Graves' hyperthyroidism that later progressed to Graves' ophthalmopathy. CDR3 DNA sequence: TGCAGTGCCATAACTCTGGTCAGAGATACGCAGTATTTT. Translation: CSAITLVRDTQYF.